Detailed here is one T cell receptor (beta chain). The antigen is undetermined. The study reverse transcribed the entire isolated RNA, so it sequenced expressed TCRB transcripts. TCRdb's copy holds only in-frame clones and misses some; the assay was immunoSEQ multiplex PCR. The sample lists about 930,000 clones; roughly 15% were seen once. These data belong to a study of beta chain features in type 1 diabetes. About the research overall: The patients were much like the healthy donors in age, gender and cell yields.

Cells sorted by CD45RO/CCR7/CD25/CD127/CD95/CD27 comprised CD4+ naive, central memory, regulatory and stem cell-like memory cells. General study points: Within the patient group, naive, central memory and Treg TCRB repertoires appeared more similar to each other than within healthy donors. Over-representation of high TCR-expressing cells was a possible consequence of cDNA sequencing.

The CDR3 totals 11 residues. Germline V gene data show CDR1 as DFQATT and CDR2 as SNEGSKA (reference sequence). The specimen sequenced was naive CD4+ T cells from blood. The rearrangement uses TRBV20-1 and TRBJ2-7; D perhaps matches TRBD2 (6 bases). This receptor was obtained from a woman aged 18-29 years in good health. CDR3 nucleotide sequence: TGCAGGGTAGCGGAGTCCTACGAGCAGTACTTC. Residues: CRVAESYEQYF.